What follows are 24 T cell receptor beta chains derived from one specimen sequenced in a study of CXCR3-negative and CXCR3-positive naive CD8 T cells. Study-wide results and limits: Naive cells with CXCR3 showed TRB CDR3s that were more hydrophobic than those in CXCR3-negative naive cells.

These TCRs are of unknown antigen specificity. All TRB cDNA libraries came from 5' RACE performed with UMI labels. TCRdb processed the 5' RACE reads again and assigns one entry to each CDR3 protein, with no DNA. In total, the table holds roughly 100,000 distinct CDR3 sequences. Sequences were obtained from naive CXCR3+ CD8+ T cells from blood. Subset meaning: CD45RO-CCR7+CD27+CD95- naive CD8+ T cells expressing CXCR3 (TNR3+). The receptor source for this set is a human donor in good health. Some clones in this sample may be carry-over from other donors' samples.

J is TRBJ2-7 and V is TRBV4-1; the D gene TCRdb calls, TRBD2, cannot be checked with no DNA. This CDR3 has 16 amino acids. Per the germline V gene, CDR1 is MGHRA and CDR2 is YSYEKL. The CDR3 reads CASSQYAGTQDNEQYF.

This chain uses TRBV27 with TRBJ2-7; TCRdb reports TRBD1, a call that lacks DNA to check it against. Germline V gene data show CDR1 as MNHEY and CDR2 as SMNVEV (reference sequence). This CDR3 region has 13 residues. CDR3: CASSLRQNYEQYF.

V usage is TRBV29-1 and J usage is TRBJ2-5; TCRdb returns TRBD1, unconfirmable since there is no DNA. The length of the CDR3 is 16 residues. Germline values: CDR1 SQVTM, CDR2 ANQGSEA. The CDR3 protein is CSVEDVRKGGKETQYF.

The chain uses TRBV7-9 and TRBJ2-1; the TCRdb D gene call, TRBD1, has no DNA to confirm it. The CDR3 contains 14 residues. CDR1 and CDR2 from the germline V gene are SEHNR and FQNEAQ (reference sequence). The CDR3 spells CASSLDFRENEQFF.

The genes are TRBV29-1 and TRBJ2-7; TCRdb calls TRBD1, which cannot be checked without DNA. Germline CDR1 SQVTM, CDR2 ANQGSEA. The CDR3 contains 13 residues. This chain's CDR3 is CSVEGGGEYEQYF.

The J gene is TRBJ2-2, the V gene TRBV29-1; lacking DNA, the TRBD2 call made by TCRdb goes unchecked. The length of the CDR3 is 16 residues. Germline CDR1 is SQVTM and CDR2 is ANQGSEA. The CDR3 loop is CSAWAQRGENTGELFF.

CDR3: CSVEDGTSGVTYNEQFF. This chain connects TRBV29-1 to TRBJ2-1; as DNA is missing, the TRBD2 call by TCRdb cannot be tested. The CDR3 runs 17 residues. Germline assignment: CDR1 SQVTM and CDR2 ANQGSEA.

The chain uses TRBV6-1 and TRBJ2-7; TCRdb reports TRBD1, a call that lacks DNA to check it against. From germline, CDR1 is MNHNS and CDR2 SASEGT. The CDR3 consists of 14 residues. This CDR3 reads CASSDTGGSYEQYF.

The chain is built from TRBV29-1 and TRBJ2-7; TCRdb's assignment of TRBD2 cannot be checked, as there is no DNA. The V gene's germline CDR1 is SQVTM and CDR2 ANQGSEA. CDR3 length equals 15 residues. The CDR3: CSVEAEQALGYEQYF.

The chain carries TRBV27 and TRBJ2-1; TCRdb outputs TRBD1, but without DNA this stays unchecked. The CDR3 is 14 residues long. Germline CDR1 is MNHEY and CDR2 is SMNVEV (reference sequence). The chain's CDR3 is CASSGLPFSNEQFF.

The rearrangement joins TRBV28 to TRBJ2-1; checking the TCRdb D call of TRBD1 is not possible without DNA. Germline V gene lookup returns CDR1 MDHEN and CDR2 SYDVKM. The CDR3 extends over 13 amino acids. This chain's CDR3 is CASVDREGNEQFF.

The chain links TRBV20-1 to TRBJ2-5; as DNA is missing, the TRBD1 call by TCRdb cannot be tested. Germline V lookup: CDR1 DFQATT, CDR2 SNEGSKA (reference sequence). CDR3 length: 13 residues. The CDR3 sequence: CSARGTAQETQYF.

This chain connects TRBV4-3 to TRBJ2-1; as DNA is missing, the TRBD1 call by TCRdb cannot be tested. Germline assignment: CDR1 LGHNA and CDR2 YSLEER. The CDR3 contains 15 residues. The CDR3 loop is CASSPDRVSYNEQFF.

This chain joins TRBV29-1 and TRBJ2-3; with no DNA, the TCRdb D assignment of TRBD1 cannot be verified. Germline CDR1 reads SQVTM; CDR2 reads ANQGSEA. This CDR3 region has 17 residues. CDR3 sequence reads: CSVSGQTLGSPTDTQYF.

The chain is built from TRBV19 and TRBJ2-2. The CDR3 covers 14 residues. Germline V gene data show CDR1 as LNHDA and CDR2 as SQIVND (reference sequence). CDR3 sequence: CASGIVGGSGELFF. Full variable domain (remainder filled in from reference TRBV19 and TRBJ2-2): DGGITQSPKYLFRKEGQNVTLSCEQNLNHDAMYWYRQDPGQGLRLIYYSQIVNDFQKGDIAEGYSVSREKKESFPLTVTSAQKNPTAFYLCASGIVGGSGELFFGEGSRLTVL.

This chain connects TRBV11-2 to TRBJ2-7; TCRdb's D gene call, TRBD1, goes unchecked for lack of DNA. CDR3 length: 15 amino acids. Germline V gene lookup returns CDR1 SGHAT and CDR2 FQNNGV. The CDR3 here is CGSSFGTAITYEQYF.

The chain is built from TRBV3-1 and TRBJ1-3. Germline CDR1 is LGHDT and CDR2 is YNNKEL (reference sequence). The CDR3 spans 14 residues. CDR3 sequence: CASSQASSGNTIYF.

This rearrangement joins TRBV28 to TRBJ1-5; TCRdb outputs TRBD1, but without DNA this stays unchecked. The CDR3 extends over 14 amino acids. Germline assignment: CDR1 MDHEN and CDR2 SYDVKM. The CDR3 reads CASSLSGASQPQHF.

The V and J genes are TRBV20-1 and TRBJ2-7; the TCRdb call, TRBD1, lacks DNA for checking. The CDR3 covers 13 residues. Germline assignment: CDR1 DFQATT and CDR2 SNEGSKA (reference sequence). CDR3: CSARARLSYEQYF.

The V gene is TRBV6-1, the J gene TRBJ2-7; the TCRdb D gene call, TRBD1, has no DNA to confirm it. Germline-derived CDR1 and CDR2 are MNHNS and SASEGT. The CDR3 runs 14 residues. The CDR3 protein is CASTGQGDYYEQYF.

This chain joins TRBV5-6 and TRBJ2-3; TCRdb's assignment of TRBD2 cannot be checked, as there is no DNA. The germline V gene encodes CDR1 SGHDT and CDR2 YYEEEE. The CDR3 has 16 amino acids. The CDR3 protein is CASSSLAGETTDTQYF. Together with reference TRBV5-6 and TRBJ2-3, the CDR3 gives the full variable domain: DAGVTQSPTHLIKTRGQQVTLRCSPKSGHDTVSWYQQALGQGPQFIFQYYEEEERQRGNFPDRFSGHQFPNYSSELNVNALLLGDSALYLCASSSLAGETTDTQYFGPGTRLTVL.

The V gene is TRBV29-1, the J gene TRBJ2-7. The CDR3 is made up of 12 amino acids. Germline lookup yields CDR1 SQVTM and CDR2 ANQGSEA. The CDR3 spells CSVDYGSYEQYF.

The V gene is TRBV7-9, the J gene TRBJ1-2. CDR1 and CDR2 (germline): SEHNR, FQNEAQ (reference sequence). The CDR3 totals 13 residues. The CDR3 sequence: CASSSDGDYGYTF.

This chain uses TRBV6-2 or TRBV6-3 with TRBJ1-5; as DNA is missing, the TRBD1 call by TCRdb cannot be tested. Germline V gene data show CDR1 as MNHEY and CDR2 as SVGEGT. This CDR3 is built from 17 residues. CDR3 protein: CASNLYVTGGHNQPQHF.